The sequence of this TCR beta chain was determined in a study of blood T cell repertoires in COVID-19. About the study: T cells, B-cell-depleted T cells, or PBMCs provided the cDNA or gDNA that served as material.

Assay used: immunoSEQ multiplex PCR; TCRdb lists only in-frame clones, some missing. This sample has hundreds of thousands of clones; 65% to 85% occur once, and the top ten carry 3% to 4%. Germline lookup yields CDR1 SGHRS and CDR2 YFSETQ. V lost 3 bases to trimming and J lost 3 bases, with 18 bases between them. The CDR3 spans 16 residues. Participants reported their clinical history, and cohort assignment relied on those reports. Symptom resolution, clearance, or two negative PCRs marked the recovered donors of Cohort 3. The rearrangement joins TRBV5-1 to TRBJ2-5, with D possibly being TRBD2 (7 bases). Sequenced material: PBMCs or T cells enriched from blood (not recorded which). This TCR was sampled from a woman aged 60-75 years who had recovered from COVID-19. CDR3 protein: CASSSWGGTTEETQYF. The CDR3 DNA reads TGCGCCAGCAGCTCTTGGGGAGGGACAACGGAAGAGACCCAGTACTTC.